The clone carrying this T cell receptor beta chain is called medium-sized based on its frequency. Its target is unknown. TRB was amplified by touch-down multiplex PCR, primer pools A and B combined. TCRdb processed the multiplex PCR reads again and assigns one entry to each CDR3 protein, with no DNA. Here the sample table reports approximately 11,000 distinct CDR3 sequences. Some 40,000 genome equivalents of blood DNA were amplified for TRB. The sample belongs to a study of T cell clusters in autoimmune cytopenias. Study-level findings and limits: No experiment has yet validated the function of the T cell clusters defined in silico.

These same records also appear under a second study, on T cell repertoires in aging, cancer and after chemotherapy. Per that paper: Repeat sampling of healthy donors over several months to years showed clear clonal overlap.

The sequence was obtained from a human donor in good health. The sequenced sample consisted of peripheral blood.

CDR3 sequence reads: CASSVKTSSGNTIYF. The chain links TRBV19 to TRBJ1-3. The length of the CDR3 is 15 residues. Germline loops: CDR1 LNHDA, CDR2 SQIVND (reference sequence). The variable domain in full, completed from reference TRBV19 and TRBJ1-3, reads DGGITQSPKYLFRKEGQNVTLSCEQNLNHDAMYWYRQDPGQGLRLIYYSQIVNDFQKGDIAEGYSVSREKKESFPLTVTSAQKNPTAFYLCASSVKTSSGNTIYFGEGSWLTVV.